A selection of T cell receptor beta chains follows, all from one sample in a study of blood T cell repertoires in COVID-19. Using immunoSEQ multiplex PCR, the repertoire was profiled, and TCRdb retains in-frame clones only, with some absent. The sample shows some 530,000 clones, 80% to 90% of them seen only once. The sequenced sample consisted of PBMCs or T cells enriched from blood (not recorded which). The receptors originated from a woman aged 60-70 years who had recovered from COVID-19. CDR3s include the opening cysteine and the closing phenylalanine or tryptophan. Fields, in order: J gene, clone size, V gene, D gene, CDR3 protein, CDR3 DNA. A D gene is named only where the DNA matches it firmly. Size tells how often a clone was seen (once, few, many) or the class of an expanded clone, and some rows leave it out.

TRBJ2-7,NA,TRBV5-4,TRBD2,CASSLEMSGGASGTEQYF,TGTGCCAGCAGCTTGGAGATGAGCGGGGGAGCCAGTGGCACCGAGCAGTACTTC
TRBJ2-6,many,TRBV4-1,NA,CASSLGPYPLNSGANVLTF,TGCGCCAGCAGCCTGGGCCCTTACCCCCTTAACTCTGGGGCCAACGTCCTGACTTTC
TRBJ2-3,NA,TRBV3-1/TRBV3-2,NA,CASSQSLDTQYF,TGTGCCAGCAGCCAATCGTTAGATACGCAGTATTTT
TRBJ1-3,NA,TRBV30,NA,CAWGAGSGNTIYF,TGTGCCTGGGGGGCCGGCTCTGGAAACACCATATATTTT
TRBJ1-6,NA,TRBV20-1,TRBD1,CSASRQGLDYNSPLHF,TGCAGTGCTAGTCGACAGGGACTTGACTATAATTCACCCCTCCACTTT
TRBJ2-1,NA,TRBV27,TRBD1,CASRQQGDYNEQFF,TGTGCCAGCAGACAGCAGGGGGACTACAATGAGCAGTTCTTC
TRBJ2-7,NA,TRBV10-3,TRBD2,CATFPTSGTYEQYF,TGTGCCACCTTTCCGACTAGCGGGACCTACGAGCAGTACTTC
TRBJ2-5,few,TRBV2,NA,CASNTDQETQYF,TGTGCCAGCAATACAGACCAAGAGACCCAGTACTTC
TRBJ2-1,NA,TRBV3-1/TRBV3-2,NA,CASNRGSWGGGEQFF,TGTGCCAGCAACAGAGGGTCCTGGGGGGGCGGTGAGCAGTTCTTC
TRBJ2-3,NA,TRBV5-4,TRBD2,CASSGGVRLSDTQYF,TGTGCCAGCAGCGGGGGGGTACGGCTCTCCGATACGCAGTATTTT
TRBJ1-2,NA,TRBV3-1/TRBV3-2,NA,CASSQGAWGYTF,TGTGCCAGCAGCCAAGGGGCTTGGGGCTACACCTTC
TRBJ1-1,NA,TRBV5-1,NA,CASSTTGGSGTEAFF,TGCGCCAGCAGCACAACAGGTGGTAGTGGCACTGAAGCTTTCTTT
TRBJ1-2,NA,TRBV3-1/TRBV3-2,TRBD1,CASSHTGQGIRGGYTF,TGTGCCAGCAGCCACACTGGACAGGGGATAAGGGGTGGCTACACCTTC
TRBJ1-3,NA,TRBV7-2,NA,CASSKLQGTGNTIYF,TGTGCCAGCAGCAAACTACAGGGAACTGGAAACACCATATATTTT
TRBJ2-1,NA,TRBV30,NA,CAWRSRLPSPYNEQFF,TGTGCCTGGAGATCCAGACTCCCCTCCCCCTACAATGAGCAGTTCTTC
TRBJ2-3,NA,TRBV5-1,NA,CASSWRGQSTDTQYF,TGCGCCAGCAGCTGGCGGGGACAGAGCACAGATACGCAGTATTTT
TRBJ2-3,NA,TRBV5-4,TRBD1,CASSPNPGTGGPFTDTQYF,TGTGCCAGCAGCCCCAATCCCGGGACAGGGGGCCCTTTCACAGATACGCAGTATTTT
TRBJ2-1,NA,TRBV7-6,NA,CASSGTQGYSEQFF,TGTGCCAGCAGCGGAACACAGGGCTACAGTGAGCAGTTCTTC
TRBJ2-3,once,TRBV24-1,TRBD2,CATSEGTSGPADTQYF,TGTGCCACCAGTGAGGGGACTAGCGGGCCGGCAGATACGCAGTATTTT
TRBJ2-3,NA,TRBV11-2,TRBD1,CASSFSTGGEDTQYF,TGTGCCAGCAGCTTCTCGACAGGGGGGGAAGATACGCAGTATTTT
TRBJ1-6,NA,TRBV5-1,NA,CASSLIQGPNSPLHF,TGCGCCAGCAGCCTAATCCAGGGGCCTAATTCACCCCTCCACTTT
TRBJ1-1,NA,TRBV19,TRBD1,CASRGGTANTEAFF,TGTGCCAGTAGAGGCGGGACAGCCAACACTGAAGCTTTCTTT
TRBJ1-6,NA,TRBV9,NA,CASSVLQGYNSPLHF,TGTGCCAGCAGCGTACTGCAGGGTTATAATTCACCCCTCCACTTT
TRBJ1-2,NA,TRBV5-4,TRBD1,CASSLQGASTNGYTF,TGTGCCAGCAGCCTGCAGGGGGCGAGTACAAATGGCTACACCTTC
TRBJ1-6,NA,TRBV19,TRBD1,CASSLPGQGHSPLHF,TGTGCCAGTAGTTTACCGGGACAGGGACATTCACCCCTCCACTTT
TRBJ1-3,NA,TRBV5-8,NA,CASSLWRDTIYF,TGTGCCAGCAGCTTGTGGAGAGACACCATATATTTT
TRBJ2-6,NA,TRBV19,NA,CASSTSWGAGANVLTF,TGTGCCAGTAGTACCTCCTGGGGGGCTGGGGCCAACGTCCTGACTTTC
TRBJ2-5,NA,TRBV2,TRBD2,CASSDEGLAAVETQYF,TGTGCCAGCAGTGATGAGGGACTAGCGGCCGTAGAGACCCAGTACTTC